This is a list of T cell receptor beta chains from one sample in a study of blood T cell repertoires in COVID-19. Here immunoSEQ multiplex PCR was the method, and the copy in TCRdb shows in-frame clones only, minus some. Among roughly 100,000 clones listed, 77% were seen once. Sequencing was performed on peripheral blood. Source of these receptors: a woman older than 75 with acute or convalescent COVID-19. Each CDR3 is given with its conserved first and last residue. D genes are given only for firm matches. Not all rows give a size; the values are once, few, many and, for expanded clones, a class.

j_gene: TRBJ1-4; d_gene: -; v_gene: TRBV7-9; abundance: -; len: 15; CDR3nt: TGTGCCAGCAGCTTAAAAGGGGCTGATAATGAAAAACTGTTTTTT; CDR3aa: CASSLKGADNEKLFF
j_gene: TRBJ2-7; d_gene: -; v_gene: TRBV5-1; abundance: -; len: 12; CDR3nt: TGCGCCAGCAGCGTGGACGGCTACGAGCAGTACTTC; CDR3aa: CASSVDGYEQYF
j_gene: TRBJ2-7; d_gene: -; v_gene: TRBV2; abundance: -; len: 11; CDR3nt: TGTGCCAGTAGACAGGCCTACGAGCAGTACTTC; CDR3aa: CASRQAYEQYF
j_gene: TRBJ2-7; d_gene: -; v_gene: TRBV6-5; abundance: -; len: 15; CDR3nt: TGTGCCAGCAGCTCCCGGGTAAGCCGGTCGTACGAGCAGTACTTC; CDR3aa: CASSSRVSRSYEQYF
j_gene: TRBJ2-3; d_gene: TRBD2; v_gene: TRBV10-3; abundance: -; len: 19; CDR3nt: TGTGCCATCAGTTCAAGACTAGCGGGAGAGCCCGGTGGCACAGATACGCAGTATTTT; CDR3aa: CAISSRLAGEPGGTDTQYF
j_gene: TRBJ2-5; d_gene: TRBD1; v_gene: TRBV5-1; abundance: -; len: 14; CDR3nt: TGCGCCAGCAGCCCCGGGACAGGGCGAGAGACCCAGTACTTC; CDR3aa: CASSPGTGRETQYF
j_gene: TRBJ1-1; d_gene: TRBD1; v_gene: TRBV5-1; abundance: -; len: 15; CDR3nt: TGCGCCAGCAGCTTGGGACAGGGGGGCCTCACTGAAGCTTTCTTT; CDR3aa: CASSLGQGGLTEAFF
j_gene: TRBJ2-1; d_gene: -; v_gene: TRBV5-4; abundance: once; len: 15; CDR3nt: TGTGCCAGCAGTTCTGCCCGGGGAAACCACAATGAGCAGTTCTTC; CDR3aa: CASSSARGNHNEQFF
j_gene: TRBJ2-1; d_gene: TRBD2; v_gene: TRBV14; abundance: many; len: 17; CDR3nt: TGTGCCAGCAGCCAAACCCTACCGGGACTAGCGTTGAATGAGCAGTTCTTC; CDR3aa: CASSQTLPGLALNEQFF
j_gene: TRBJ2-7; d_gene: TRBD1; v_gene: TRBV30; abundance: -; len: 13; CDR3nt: TGTGCCTGGGATCCGGGACAGTCCTACGAGCAGTACTTC; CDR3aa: CAWDPGQSYEQYF
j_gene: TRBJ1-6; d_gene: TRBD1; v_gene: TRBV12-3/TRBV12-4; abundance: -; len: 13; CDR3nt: TGTGCCAGCAGCCCCACAGGGGATTCACCCCTCCACTTT; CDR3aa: CASSPTGDSPLHF
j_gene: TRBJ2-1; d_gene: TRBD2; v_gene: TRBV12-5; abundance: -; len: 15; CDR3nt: TGTGCTAGTGTCTCGAGCGGGGGGGCATACAATGAGCAGTTCTTC; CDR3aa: CASVSSGGAYNEQFF
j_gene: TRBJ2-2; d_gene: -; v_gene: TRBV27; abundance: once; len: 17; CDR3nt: TGTGCCAGCAGTTCCCAGCCAAACTGGGGGCGAGCCGGGGAGCTGTTTTTT; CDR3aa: CASSSQPNWGRAGELFF
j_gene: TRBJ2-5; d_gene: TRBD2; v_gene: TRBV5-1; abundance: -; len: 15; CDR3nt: TGCGCCAGCAGCTTTAGCGGGGGGGCCCTAGAGACCCAGTACTTC; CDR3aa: CASSFSGGALETQYF
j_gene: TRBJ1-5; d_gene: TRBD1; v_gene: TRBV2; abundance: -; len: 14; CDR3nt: TGTGCCAGCAGTAAGACAGGGGGCCCTCAGCCCCAGCATTTT; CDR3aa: CASSKTGGPQPQHF
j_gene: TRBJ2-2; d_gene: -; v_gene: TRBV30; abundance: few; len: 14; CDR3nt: TGTGCCTGGAGTAGGGGCCAGAACACCGGGGAGCTGTTTTTT; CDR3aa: CAWSRGQNTGELFF
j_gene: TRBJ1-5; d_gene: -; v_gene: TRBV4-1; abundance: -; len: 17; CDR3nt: TGCGCCAGCAGCCCCCTGGGGGGGGTCTTTGACAATCAGCCCCAGCATTTT; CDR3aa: CASSPLGGVFDNQPQHF
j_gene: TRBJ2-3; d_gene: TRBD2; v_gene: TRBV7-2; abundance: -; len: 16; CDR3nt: TGTGCCAGCAGCAGCATTGAGGGAGGGCGTAGGGATACGCAGTATTTT; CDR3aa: CASSSIEGGRRDTQYF
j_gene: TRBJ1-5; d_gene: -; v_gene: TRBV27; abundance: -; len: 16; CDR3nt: TGTGCCAGCAGTTTATGGGGGACTTATAGCAATCAGCCCCAGCATTTT; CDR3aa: CASSLWGTYSNQPQHF
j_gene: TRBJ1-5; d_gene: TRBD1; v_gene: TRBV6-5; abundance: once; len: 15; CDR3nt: TGTGCCAGCACTTGGACCGGGACAGCCTTATCGCGGGTGCATTTT; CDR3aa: CASTWTGTALSRVHF
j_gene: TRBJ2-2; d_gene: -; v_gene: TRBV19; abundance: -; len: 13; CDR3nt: TGTGCCAGTAGTATATTAGGGAGCGGGGAGCTGTTTTTT; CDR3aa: CASSILGSGELFF
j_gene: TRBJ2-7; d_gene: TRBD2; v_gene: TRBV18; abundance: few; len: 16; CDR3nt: TGTGCCAGCTCACCGACGGGACTAGCGGGGATTTACGAGCAGTACTTC; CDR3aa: CASSPTGLAGIYEQYF
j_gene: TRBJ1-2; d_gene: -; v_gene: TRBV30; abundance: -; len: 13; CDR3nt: TGTGCCTGGAGTAAAGGGGCCTACTATGGCTACACCTTC; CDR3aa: CAWSKGAYYGYTF
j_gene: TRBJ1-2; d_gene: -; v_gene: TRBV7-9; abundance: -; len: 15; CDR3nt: TGTGCCAGCAGCTTAGATCTACCAGGGGTAAAGGACTACACCTTC; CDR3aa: CASSLDLPGVKDYTF
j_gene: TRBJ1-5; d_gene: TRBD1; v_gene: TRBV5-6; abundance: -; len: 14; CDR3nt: TGTGCCAGCAGTCGGGACAGGGGGCAGCAGCCCCAGCATTTT; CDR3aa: CASSRDRGQQPQHF
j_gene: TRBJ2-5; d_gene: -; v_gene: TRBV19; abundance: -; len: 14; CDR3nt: TGTGCCAGTAGTACCTCAATATCTTCGGGGACCCAGTACTTC; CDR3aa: CASSTSISSGTQYF